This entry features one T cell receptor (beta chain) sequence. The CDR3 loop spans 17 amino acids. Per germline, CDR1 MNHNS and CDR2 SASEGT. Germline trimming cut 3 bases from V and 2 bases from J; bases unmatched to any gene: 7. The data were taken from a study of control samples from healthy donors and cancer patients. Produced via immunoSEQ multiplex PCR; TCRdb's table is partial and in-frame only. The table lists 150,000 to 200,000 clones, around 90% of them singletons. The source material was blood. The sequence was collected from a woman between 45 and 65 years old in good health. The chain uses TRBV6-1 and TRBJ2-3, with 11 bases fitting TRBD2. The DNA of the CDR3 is TGTGCCAGCAGTGATGGGGTAGCGGGAGGGATCACAGATACGCAGTATTTT. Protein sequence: CASSDGVAGGITDTQYF.